Listed below are T cell receptor beta chains from one sample, sequenced in a study of T cell responses to AZD1222 COVID-19 vaccine. The method was immunoSEQ multiplex PCR; TCRdb's version includes in-frame clones alone and lacks a portion of them. Here the sample spans 150,000 to 170,000 clones, approximately 87% being singletons. The sequencing used peripheral blood, collected on day 0 of MenACWY control vaccination. These receptors were taken from an adult in good health. CDR3s include the opening cysteine and the closing phenylalanine or tryptophan. The D gene is left open where the match is weak. Rows may omit the clone size; those that give it use once, few, many or a size class.

TRBV18	.	TRBJ1-1	.	TGTGCCAGCTCACCAGGGAGTTCGGGACTGAACACTGAAGCTTTCTTT	CASSPGSSGLNTEAFF
TRBV28	TRBD1	TRBJ2-3	once	TGTGCCAGCAGTGGGGGGGGACAGGGAACAGATACGCAGTATTTT	CASSGGGQGTDTQYF
TRBV18	.	TRBJ1-6	.	TGTGCCAGCTCACTTTACCAGGCGAATTCACCCCTCCACTTT	CASSLYQANSPLHF
TRBV2	.	TRBJ1-2	.	TGTGCCAGCAGGCTCGAATATGGCTACACCTTC	CASRLEYGYTF
TRBV5-6	.	TRBJ1-1	.	TGTGCCAGCAGCTTGGAGGACAGCTTGAACACTGAAGCTTTCTTT	CASSLEDSLNTEAFF
TRBV7-9	.	TRBJ1-1	.	TGTGCCAGCAGCCCCCGGGACACTGAAGCTTTCTTT	CASSPRDTEAFF
TRBV27	.	TRBJ2-1	.	TGTGCCAGCAGTTCCTATATGGGGGCGGGGTACAATGAGCAGTTCTTC	CASSSYMGAGYNEQFF
TRBV18	TRBD2	TRBJ2-1	once	TGTGCCAGCTCACCACCCAGCGGGAACCGGAATGAGCAGTTCTTC	CASSPPSGNRNEQFF
TRBV11-2	.	TRBJ2-1	once	TGTGCCAGCAGCTTGATCGGGGGTTTTAACCATGAGCAGTTCTTC	CASSLIGGFNHEQFF
TRBV15	.	TRBJ1-3	.	TGTGCCACCAGCAGAGAGGAGGATAAAGGAAACACCATATATTTT	CATSREEDKGNTIYF
TRBV5-6	.	TRBJ1-1	.	TGTGCCAGCAGCCTAGGACGGGGTCAGAACACTGAAGCTTTCTTT	CASSLGRGQNTEAFF
TRBV5-4	TRBD2	TRBJ2-3	.	TGTGCCAGCAGCTTGACTAGCGGGAGTGTAGATACGCAGTATTTT	CASSLTSGSVDTQYF
TRBV12-3/TRBV12-4	.	TRBJ1-1	.	TGTGCCAGCAGTTTAGTGAGGAACACTGAAGCTTTCTTT	CASSLVRNTEAFF
TRBV5-6	TRBD2	TRBJ2-3	.	TGTGCCAGCAGGCTAGCGGGGAGTTCTTTGTATACGCAGTATTTT	CASRLAGSSLYTQYF
TRBV4-1	TRBD1	TRBJ1-4	.	TGCGCCAGCAGCCAAGGGGACAGCGATAATGAAAAACTGTTTTTT	CASSQGDSDNEKLFF
TRBV7-9	TRBD1	TRBJ1-5	.	TGTGCCAGCAGCCCGGGGACAGGAGATCAGCCCCAGCATTTT	CASSPGTGDQPQHF
TRBV4-1	.	TRBJ1-4	.	TGCGCCAGCAGCCCGGGGGCAACTAATGAAAAACTGTTTTTT	CASSPGATNEKLFF
TRBV28	.	TRBJ1-1	.	TGTGCCAGCAGCGAATCCAGTGTTTGGACTGAAGCTTTCTTT	CASSESSVWTEAFF
TRBV9	.	TRBJ2-7	.	TGTGCCAGCAGCCCGTGGACCAGCTCCTACGAGCAGTACTTC	CASSPWTSSYEQYF
TRBV12-3/TRBV12-4	.	TRBJ1-3	.	TGTGCCAGCAGTTTGGTGGACACCATATATTTT	CASSLVDTIYF
TRBV7-6	.	TRBJ2-2	.	TGTGCCAGCAGCTTAGAGCCAGGGAACGGGGAGCTGTTTTTT	CASSLEPGNGELFF
TRBV28	.	TRBJ1-2	.	TGTGCCAGCAGTCTGACAGTTTATGGCTACACCTTC	CASSLTVYGYTF
TRBV18	.	TRBJ1-4	.	TGTGCCAGCTCACCCCCCACTGTGAGGGAAAAACTGTTTTTT	CASSPPTVREKLFF
TRBV2	.	TRBJ1-2	.	TGTGCCAGCAGTATTGGCAGCGCTAACTATGGCTACACCTTC	CASSIGSANYGYTF
TRBV7-6	.	TRBJ1-6	.	TGTGCCAGCAGCTTAAGGGGGGGTTCACCCCTCCACTTT	CASSLRGGSPLHF
TRBV5-4	.	TRBJ1-4	once	TGTGCCAGCAGCTCGCGGACAGCTTTAGCAACTAATGAAAAACTGTTTTTT	CASSSRTALATNEKLFF
TRBV24-1	.	TRBJ1-2	.	TGTGCCACCAGCCGAGGACCAAACTATGGCTACACCTTC	CATSRGPNYGYTF
TRBV28	.	TRBJ1-1	few	TGTGCCAGCACCATGACAGGGAACACTGAAGCTTTCTTT	CASTMTGNTEAFF
TRBV9	.	TRBJ1-4	.	TGTGCCAGCAGCGTAGGAGGGGCTCGGGAAAAACTGTTTTTT	CASSVGGAREKLFF